These T cell receptor beta chains were read from a single sample in a study of cytotoxic CD8 clonotypes in ibrutinib-treated CLL. Only in-frame clones appear in the TCRdb table, and some are missing; sequencing was by immunoSEQ multiplex PCR. This sample has about 85,000 clones, with roughly 77% found just once. Sequenced material: PBMCs, taken after 12 months of ibrutinib treatment. These TCRs come from a human donor with chronic lymphocytic leukemia. The CDR3 runs from the conserved cysteine through the conserved F or W. The D gene is left open where the match is weak. Some rows have no size entry. The others give once, few or many, or a class for an expanded clone.

clone_size: -
v_call: TRBV6-5
j_call: TRBJ2-7
d_call: -
cdr3_aa: CASSTNPTGTYEQYF
cdr3_nt: TGTGCCAGCAGTACGAACCCGACAGGAACCTACGAGCAGTACTTC

clone_size: -
v_call: TRBV4-1
j_call: TRBJ1-5
d_call: -
cdr3_aa: CASSQEWGGGQPQHF
cdr3_nt: TGCGCCAGCAGCCAAGAATGGGGGGGCGGCCAGCCCCAGCATTTT

clone_size: -
v_call: TRBV4-2
j_call: TRBJ2-1
d_call: TRBD2
cdr3_aa: CASSRRLAGPYNEQFF
cdr3_nt: TGTGCCAGCAGCCGAAGACTAGCGGGCCCCTACAATGAGCAGTTCTTC

clone_size: -
v_call: TRBV12-5
j_call: TRBJ1-5
d_call: -
cdr3_aa: CASGLVLEGGVSSGNQPQHF
cdr3_nt: TGTGCTAGTGGTTTGGTACTAGAGGGTGGGGTGTCCTCGGGCAATCAGCCCCAGCATTTT

clone_size: -
v_call: TRBV29-1
j_call: TRBJ2-5
d_call: TRBD2
cdr3_aa: CRTGTSGILGDF
cdr3_nt: TGCAGAACCGGGACTAGCGGGATCCTGGGGGACTTC

clone_size: -
v_call: TRBV27
j_call: TRBJ1-2
d_call: TRBD1
cdr3_aa: CASSLGTGAGYGYTF
cdr3_nt: TGTGCCAGCAGTTTAGGGACAGGGGCGGGCTATGGCTACACCTTC

clone_size: -
v_call: TRBV5-5
j_call: TRBJ2-4
d_call: -
cdr3_aa: CASSLGLGLNIQYF
cdr3_nt: TGTGCCAGCAGCCTGGGGTTGGGCTTAAACATTCAGTACTTC

clone_size: once
v_call: TRBV7-2
j_call: TRBJ2-7
d_call: -
cdr3_aa: CASTQGGAITYEQYF
cdr3_nt: TGTGCCAGCACCCAAGGCGGCGCTATAACCTACGAGCAGTACTTC

clone_size: -
v_call: TRBV11-3
j_call: TRBJ2-1
d_call: -
cdr3_aa: CASSPRQRGYTNEQFF
cdr3_nt: TGTGCCAGCAGCCCCCGCCAGAGAGGGTACACGAATGAGCAGTTCTTC

clone_size: -
v_call: TRBV27
j_call: TRBJ2-7
d_call: TRBD2
cdr3_aa: CASSWEGGRYEQYF
cdr3_nt: TGTGCCAGCAGTTGGGAGGGCGGACGGTACGAGCAGTACTTC

clone_size: -
v_call: TRBV5-4
j_call: TRBJ2-3
d_call: -
cdr3_aa: CASSTWTADTQYF
cdr3_nt: TGTGCCAGCAGCACTTGGACGGCGGATACGCAGTATTTT

clone_size: -
v_call: TRBV5-1
j_call: TRBJ1-1
d_call: -
cdr3_aa: CASSLAITGTEAFF
cdr3_nt: TGCGCCAGCAGCTTGGCCATAACAGGGACTGAAGCTTTCTTT

clone_size: -
v_call: TRBV4-3
j_call: TRBJ2-2
d_call: -
cdr3_aa: CASSQASNPANTGELFF
cdr3_nt: TGCGCCAGCAGCCAAGCGTCCAATCCTGCGAACACCGGGGAGCTGTTTTTT

clone_size: -
v_call: TRBV21-1
j_call: TRBJ2-1
d_call: -
cdr3_aa: CASSICGVPNEQFF
cdr3_nt: TGTGCCAGCAGCATTTGTGGGGTCCCCAATGAGCAGTTCTTC

clone_size: many
v_call: TRBV5-6
j_call: TRBJ1-5
d_call: -
cdr3_aa: CASSLGYGQPQHF
cdr3_nt: TGTGCCAGCAGTCTCGGGTACGGGCAGCCCCAGCATTTT

clone_size: -
v_call: TRBV11-3
j_call: TRBJ2-7
d_call: TRBD2
cdr3_aa: CASSLDWSGRPGEQYF
cdr3_nt: TGTGCCAGCAGCTTAGATTGGAGCGGGAGGCCGGGTGAGCAGTACTTC

clone_size: once
v_call: TRBV11-2
j_call: TRBJ2-1
d_call: TRBD2
cdr3_aa: CASSPIAGYNEQFF
cdr3_nt: TGTGCCAGCAGCCCAATAGCGGGGTACAATGAGCAGTTCTTC

clone_size: -
v_call: TRBV28
j_call: TRBJ2-7
d_call: TRBD2
cdr3_aa: CATKRGGPYEQYF
cdr3_nt: TGTGCCACTAAGCGGGGGGGCCCCTACGAGCAGTACTTC

clone_size: -
v_call: TRBV19
j_call: TRBJ1-1
d_call: -
cdr3_aa: CASTTTGRRTEAFF
cdr3_nt: TGTGCCAGTACCACAACAGGGAGGCGCACTGAAGCTTTCTTT

clone_size: -
v_call: TRBV2
j_call: TRBJ2-2
d_call: TRBD2
cdr3_aa: CASSRTSGSPGELFF
cdr3_nt: TGTGCCAGCAGTCGGACTAGCGGGTCCCCCGGGGAGCTGTTTTTT

clone_size: once
v_call: TRBV19
j_call: TRBJ2-3
d_call: -
cdr3_aa: CASSVFGGFTDTQYF
cdr3_nt: TGTGCCAGTAGTGTGTTCGGGGGATTCACAGATACGCAGTATTTT

clone_size: few
v_call: TRBV15
j_call: TRBJ2-7
d_call: -
cdr3_aa: CATSLGRVAEGDEQYF
cdr3_nt: TGTGCCACCAGCCTTGGGAGGGTAGCGGAGGGGGACGAGCAGTACTTC

clone_size: -
v_call: TRBV27
j_call: TRBJ1-2
d_call: -
cdr3_aa: CASRPGGSAAFGYTF
cdr3_nt: TGTGCCAGCAGGCCAGGTGGGAGCGCCGCGTTCGGCTACACCTTC

clone_size: few
v_call: TRBV28
j_call: TRBJ1-4
d_call: -
cdr3_aa: CASSSGARGKLFF
cdr3_nt: TGTGCCAGCAGTTCAGGCGCGAGGGGAAAACTGTTTTTT

clone_size: -
v_call: TRBV28
j_call: TRBJ1-1
d_call: -
cdr3_aa: CASSSGGPPEAFF
cdr3_nt: TGTGCCAGCAGTTCGGGGGGACCGCCTGAAGCTTTCTTT

clone_size: -
v_call: TRBV7-9
j_call: TRBJ2-7
d_call: -
cdr3_aa: CASSAGPYEQYF
cdr3_nt: TGTGCCAGCAGCGCAGGGCCCTACGAGCAGTACTTC

clone_size: once
v_call: TRBV19
j_call: TRBJ2-3
d_call: -
cdr3_aa: CASTVGGTDTQYF
cdr3_nt: TGTGCCAGTACTGTGGGAGGCACAGATACGCAGTATTTT

clone_size: -
v_call: TRBV5-1
j_call: TRBJ2-7
d_call: -
cdr3_aa: CASSSADTYEQYF
cdr3_nt: TGCGCCAGCAGCTCGGCGGACACCTACGAGCAGTACTTC

clone_size: few
v_call: TRBV14
j_call: TRBJ1-6
d_call: -
cdr3_aa: CASSQGVSYNSPLHF
cdr3_nt: TGTGCCAGCAGCCAAGGGGTCTCTTATAATTCACCCCTCCACTTT

clone_size: -
v_call: TRBV5-5
j_call: TRBJ1-6
d_call: -
cdr3_aa: CASSLVVRPGYNSPLHF
cdr3_nt: TGTGCCAGCAGCTTGGTGGTCCGGCCAGGGTATAATTCACCCCTCCACTTT

clone_size: once
v_call: TRBV6-1
j_call: TRBJ2-7
d_call: TRBD1
cdr3_aa: CASSDPGQGDYEQYF
cdr3_nt: TGTGCCAGCAGTGACCCGGGACAGGGTGACTACGAGCAGTACTTC

clone_size: -
v_call: TRBV5-1
j_call: TRBJ2-7
d_call: -
cdr3_aa: CASSKGDDSYEQYF
cdr3_nt: TGCGCCAGCAGCAAGGGGGACGATTCGTACGAGCAGTACTTC

clone_size: -
v_call: TRBV7-9
j_call: TRBJ2-1
d_call: -
cdr3_aa: CASSPLRGGRYNEQFF
cdr3_nt: TGTGCCAGCAGCCCCTTAAGGGGGGGGCGGTACAATGAGCAGTTCTTC

clone_size: -
v_call: TRBV6-5
j_call: TRBJ1-5
d_call: -
cdr3_aa: CASGDANSNQPQHF
cdr3_nt: TGTGCCAGCGGGGACGCCAATAGCAATCAGCCCCAGCATTTT

clone_size: -
v_call: TRBV9
j_call: TRBJ2-7
d_call: -
cdr3_aa: CASTLTSTSYEQYF
cdr3_nt: TGTGCCAGCACACTTACTAGCACGTCCTACGAGCAGTACTTC

clone_size: -
v_call: TRBV25-1
j_call: TRBJ2-5
d_call: TRBD1
cdr3_aa: CASSESGQGRGETQYF
cdr3_nt: TGTGCCAGCAGTGAATCGGGACAGGGGAGGGGAGAGACCCAGTACTTC

clone_size: -
v_call: TRBV28
j_call: TRBJ2-1
d_call: TRBD1
cdr3_aa: CASSRRGNEQFF
cdr3_nt: TGTGCCAGCAGCCGCAGGGGGAATGAGCAGTTCTTC

clone_size: once
v_call: TRBV9
j_call: TRBJ1-2
d_call: TRBD1
cdr3_aa: CASTTGQPMEGYTF
cdr3_nt: TGTGCCAGCACCACGGGACAGCCGATGGAAGGCTACACCTTC

clone_size: -
v_call: TRBV20-1
j_call: TRBJ2-5
d_call: -
cdr3_aa: CSASVRTQYF
cdr3_nt: TGCAGTGCTAGTGTCCGGACCCAGTACTTC

clone_size: few
v_call: TRBV19
j_call: TRBJ1-2
d_call: -
cdr3_aa: CASSIVDTNYGYTF
cdr3_nt: TGTGCCAGTAGTATAGTTGACACTAACTATGGCTACACCTTC